This T cell receptor beta chain was retrieved from a study of human T cells and chemical hapten exposure. The overall study: DPC at 0.01% went onto the upper back in patch tests, read at 6 days. Study-wide results and limits: Expanded TCR sets contained significantly more large CDR3 similarity clusters than controls.

This clonotype came up many times. The antigen is undetermined. Germline and junction disagree at one end, which may indicate a read error. The germline CDR1 and CDR2 sequences are MNHEY and SVGEGT. CDR3 size: 15 residues. Regarding time point: pre-sensitization, week 0. Treatment noted: therapeutic diphenylcyclopropenone sensitization with weekly scalp DPC. Total RNA came from unfractionated whole blood. The library tagged each cDNA molecule with unique molecular identifiers. TCRdb re-called the RACE reads with MiXCR, one entry per CDR3 protein. The table has some 330,000 distinct CDR3 sequences, about 5.4% seen once; the top ten hold 7% to 10%.

This specimen was whole blood, taken in connection with sensitization to the hapten diphenylcyclopropenone (DPC). The genes are TRBV6-2 or TRBV6-3 and TRBJ2-7, with TRBD2 matching over 14 bases. The TCR comes from a woman younger than 30 with alopecia areata. Some clones in this sample may be carry-over from other donors' samples. In DNA form, the CDR3 reads TGTGCCAGCAGTTCACCGGGACTAGCGGGGGCCCGACTACACTTC. Translation: CASSSPGLAGARLHF.